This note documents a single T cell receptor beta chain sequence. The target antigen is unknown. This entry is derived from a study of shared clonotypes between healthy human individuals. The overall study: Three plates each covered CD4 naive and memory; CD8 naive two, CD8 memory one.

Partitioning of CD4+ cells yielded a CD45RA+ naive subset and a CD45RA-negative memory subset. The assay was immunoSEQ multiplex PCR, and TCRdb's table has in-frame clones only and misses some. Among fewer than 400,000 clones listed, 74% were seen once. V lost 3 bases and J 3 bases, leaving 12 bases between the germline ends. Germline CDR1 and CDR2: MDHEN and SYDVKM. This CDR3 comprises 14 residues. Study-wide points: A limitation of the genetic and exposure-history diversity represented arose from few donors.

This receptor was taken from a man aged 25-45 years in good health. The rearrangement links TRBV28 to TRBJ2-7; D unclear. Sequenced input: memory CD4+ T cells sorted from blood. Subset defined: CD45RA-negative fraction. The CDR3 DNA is TGTGCCAGCAGTTTTGGTGGGTTTTTCTACGAGCAGTACTTC. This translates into CASSFGGFFYEQYF.